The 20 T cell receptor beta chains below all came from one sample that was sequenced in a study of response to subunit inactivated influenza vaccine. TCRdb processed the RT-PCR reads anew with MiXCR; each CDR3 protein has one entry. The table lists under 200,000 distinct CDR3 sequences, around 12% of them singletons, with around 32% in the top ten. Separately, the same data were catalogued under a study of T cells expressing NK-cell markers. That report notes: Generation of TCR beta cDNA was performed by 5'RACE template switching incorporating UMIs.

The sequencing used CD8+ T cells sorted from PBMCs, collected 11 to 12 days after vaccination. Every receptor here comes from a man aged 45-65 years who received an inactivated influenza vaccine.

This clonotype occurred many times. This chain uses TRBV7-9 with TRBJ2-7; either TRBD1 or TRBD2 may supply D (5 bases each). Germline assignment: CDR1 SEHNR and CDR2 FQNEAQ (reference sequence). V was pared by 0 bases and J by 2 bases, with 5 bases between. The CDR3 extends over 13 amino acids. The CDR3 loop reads CASSLAGPYEQYF. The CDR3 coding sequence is TGTGCCAGCAGCTTAGCGGGACCCTACGAGCAGTACTTC.

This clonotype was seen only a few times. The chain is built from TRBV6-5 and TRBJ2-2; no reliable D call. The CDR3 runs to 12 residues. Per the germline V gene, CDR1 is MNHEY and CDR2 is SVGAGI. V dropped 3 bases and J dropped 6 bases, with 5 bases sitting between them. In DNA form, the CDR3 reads TGTGCCAGCAGTTATTCGGCCGGGGAGCTGTTTTTT. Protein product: CASSYSAGELFF.

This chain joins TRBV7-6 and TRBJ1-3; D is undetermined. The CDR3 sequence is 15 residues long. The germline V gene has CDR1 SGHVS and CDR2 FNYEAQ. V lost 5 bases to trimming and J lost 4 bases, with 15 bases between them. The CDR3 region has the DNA TGTGCCAGCAGCGACCCCTTGGTAATGGGAAACACCATATATTTT. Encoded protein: CASSDPLVMGNTIYF.

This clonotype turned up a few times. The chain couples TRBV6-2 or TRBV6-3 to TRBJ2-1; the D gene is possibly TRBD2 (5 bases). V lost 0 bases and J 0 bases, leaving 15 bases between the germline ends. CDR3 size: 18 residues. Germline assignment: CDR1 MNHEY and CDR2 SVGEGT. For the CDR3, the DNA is TGTGCCAGCAGTTACTCGATCGGACTTACTAGCTCCTACAATGAGCAGTTCTTC. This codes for CASSYSIGLTSSYNEQFF.

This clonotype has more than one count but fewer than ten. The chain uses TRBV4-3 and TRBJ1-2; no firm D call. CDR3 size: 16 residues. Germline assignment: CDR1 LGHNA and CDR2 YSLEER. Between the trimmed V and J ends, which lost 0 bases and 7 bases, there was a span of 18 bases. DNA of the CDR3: TGCGCCAGCAGCCAAGACTTGACAAGTCTGATCGGTGGCTACACCTTC. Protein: CASSQDLTSLIGGYTF.

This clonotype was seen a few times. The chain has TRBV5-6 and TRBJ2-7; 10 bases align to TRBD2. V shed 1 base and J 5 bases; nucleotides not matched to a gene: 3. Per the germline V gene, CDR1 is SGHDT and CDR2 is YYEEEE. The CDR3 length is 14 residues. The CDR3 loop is CASSLLAGGNEQYF. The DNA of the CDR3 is TGTGCCAGCAGCTTGTTAGCGGGAGGCAACGAGCAGTACTTC.

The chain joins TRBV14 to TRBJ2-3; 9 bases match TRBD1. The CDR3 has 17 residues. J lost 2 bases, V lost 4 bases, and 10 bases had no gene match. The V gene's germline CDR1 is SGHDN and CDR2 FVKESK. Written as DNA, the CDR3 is TGTGCCAGCAGCCGGTGGGGACAGGGACCCTTCACAGATACGCAGTATTTT. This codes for CASSRWGQGPFTDTQYF.

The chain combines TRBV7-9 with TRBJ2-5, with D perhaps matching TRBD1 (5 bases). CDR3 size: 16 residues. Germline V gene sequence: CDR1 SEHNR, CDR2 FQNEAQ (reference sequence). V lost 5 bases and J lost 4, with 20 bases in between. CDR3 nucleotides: TGTGCCAGCAGCGCCGAACCCCCAGGGCGGAGAGAGACCCAGTACTTC. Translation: CASSAEPPGRRETQYF.

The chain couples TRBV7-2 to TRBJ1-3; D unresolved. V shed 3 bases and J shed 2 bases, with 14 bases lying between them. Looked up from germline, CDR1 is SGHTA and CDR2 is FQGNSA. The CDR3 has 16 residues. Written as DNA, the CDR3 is TGTGCCAGCAGCTTCACTCCGGGTCTTGCTGGAAACACCATATATTTT. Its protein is CASSFTPGLAGNTIYF.

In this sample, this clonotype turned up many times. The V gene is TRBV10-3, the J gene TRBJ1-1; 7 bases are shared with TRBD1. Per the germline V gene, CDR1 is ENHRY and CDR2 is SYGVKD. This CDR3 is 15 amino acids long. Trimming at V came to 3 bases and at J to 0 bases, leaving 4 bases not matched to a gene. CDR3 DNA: TGTGCCATCAGTGAATCGGGACAGATGAACACTGAAGCTTTCTTT. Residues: CAISESGQMNTEAFF.

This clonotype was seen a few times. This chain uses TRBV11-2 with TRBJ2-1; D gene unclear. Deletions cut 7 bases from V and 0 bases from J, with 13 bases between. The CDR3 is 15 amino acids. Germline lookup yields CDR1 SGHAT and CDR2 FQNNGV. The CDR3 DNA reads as TGTGCCAGCAATCGGGCCCCAAGCTCCTACAATGAGCAGTTCTTC. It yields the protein CASNRAPSSYNEQFF. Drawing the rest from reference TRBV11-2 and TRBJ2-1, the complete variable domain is EAGVAQSPRYKIIEKRQSVAFWCNPISGHATLYWYQQILGQGPKLLIQFQNNGVVDDSQLPKDRFSAERLKGVDSTLKIQPAKLEDSAVYLCASNRAPSSYNEQFFGPGTRLTVL.

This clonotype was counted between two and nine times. In nucleotides, the CDR3 is TGCGCCAGCAGCGTATCGGCGCTGAACACTGAAGCTTTCTTT. Its protein is CASSVSALNTEAFF. The V gene is TRBV5-1, the J gene TRBJ1-1; D not resolved. CDR1 SGHRS and CDR2 YFSETQ come from the germline V gene. Trimming removed 4 bases at V and 0 bases at J, with 10 bases between. CDR3 length: 14 residues. Filled out from reference TRBV5-1 and TRBJ1-1, the complete variable domain reads KAGVTQTPRYLIKTRGQQVTLSCSPISGHRSVSWYQQTPGQGLQFLFEYFSETQRNKGNFPGRFSGRQFSNSRSEMNVSTLELGDSALYLCASSVSALNTEAFFGQGTRLTVV.

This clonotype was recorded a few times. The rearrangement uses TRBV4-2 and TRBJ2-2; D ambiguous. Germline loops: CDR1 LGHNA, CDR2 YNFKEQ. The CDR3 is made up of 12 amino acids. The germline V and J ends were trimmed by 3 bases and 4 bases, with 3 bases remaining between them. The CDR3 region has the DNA TGTGCCAGCAGCCAGACCACCGGGGAGCTGTTTTTT. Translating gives CASSQTTGELFF.

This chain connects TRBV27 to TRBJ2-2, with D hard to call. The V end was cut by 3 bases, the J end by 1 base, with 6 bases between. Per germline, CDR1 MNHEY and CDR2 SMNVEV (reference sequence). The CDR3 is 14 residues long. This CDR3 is CASSLSLNTGELFF. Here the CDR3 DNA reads TGTGCCAGCAGTTTGAGTTTGAACACCGGGGAGCTGTTTTTT.

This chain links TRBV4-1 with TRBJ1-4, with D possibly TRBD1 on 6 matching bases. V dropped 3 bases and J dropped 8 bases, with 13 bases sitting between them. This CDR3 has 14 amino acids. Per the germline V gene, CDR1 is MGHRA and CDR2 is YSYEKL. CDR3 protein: CASSHTTGNEKLFF. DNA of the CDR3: TGCGCCAGCAGCCACACCACAGGGAACGAAAAACTGTTTTTT.

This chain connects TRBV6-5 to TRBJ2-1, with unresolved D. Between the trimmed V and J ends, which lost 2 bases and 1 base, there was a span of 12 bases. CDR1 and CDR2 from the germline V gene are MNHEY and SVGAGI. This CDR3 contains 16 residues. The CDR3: CASSYALPASYNEQFF. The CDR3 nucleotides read TGTGCCAGCAGTTACGCGCTACCGGCTTCCTACAATGAGCAGTTCTTC.

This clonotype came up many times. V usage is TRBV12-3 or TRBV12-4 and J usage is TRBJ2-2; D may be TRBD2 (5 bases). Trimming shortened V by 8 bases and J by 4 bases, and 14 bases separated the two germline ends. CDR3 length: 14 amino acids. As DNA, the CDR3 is TGTGCCAGCGGGCTAGCCGACTTCACCGGGGAGCTGTTTTTT. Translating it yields CASGLADFTGELFF.

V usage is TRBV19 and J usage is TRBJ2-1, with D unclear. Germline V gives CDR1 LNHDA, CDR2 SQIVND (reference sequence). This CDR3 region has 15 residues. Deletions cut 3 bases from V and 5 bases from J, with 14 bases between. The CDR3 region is CASSMSPPDHNEQFF. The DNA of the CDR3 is TGTGCCAGTAGTATGAGCCCCCCCGACCACAATGAGCAGTTCTTC.

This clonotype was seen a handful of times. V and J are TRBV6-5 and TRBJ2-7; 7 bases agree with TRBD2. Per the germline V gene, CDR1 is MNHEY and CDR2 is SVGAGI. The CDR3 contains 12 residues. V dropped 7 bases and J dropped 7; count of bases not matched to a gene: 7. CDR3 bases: TGTGCCAGCACCTATCTTAGCGGGGAGCAGTACTTC. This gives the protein CASTYLSGEQYF.

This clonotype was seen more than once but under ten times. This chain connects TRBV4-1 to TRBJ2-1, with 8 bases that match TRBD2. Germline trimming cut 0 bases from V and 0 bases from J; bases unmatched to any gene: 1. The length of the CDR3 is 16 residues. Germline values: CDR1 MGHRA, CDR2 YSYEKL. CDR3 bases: TGCGCCAGCAGCCAAGAACTAGCGGCCTCCTACAATGAGCAGTTCTTC. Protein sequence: CASSQELAASYNEQFF.